This T cell receptor beta chain was sequenced for a study of blood T cell repertoires in COVID-19. Study overall: Samples representing acute and convalescent COVID-19 were sourced from the United States, Italy and Spain. PBMCs, B-cell-depleted T cells, or T cells were the source of the cDNA or gDNA that made up the material.

Methods used by the authors: Researchers report that nucleated cell counts were estimated from reference gene primer amplification. The assay was immunoSEQ multiplex PCR, and TCRdb's table has in-frame clones only and misses some. V, J and clone size reflect that table, while D and trimming were determined from the DNA. The sample lists more than 200,000 clones; roughly 80% were seen once. V was cut by 5 bases and J by 4 bases, with 14 bases left in between. This CDR3 contains 14 residues. Germline-derived CDR1 and CDR2 are LNHNV and YYDKDF (reference sequence). This clone has only a few counts. The receptor's source is a woman in her 40s with active or convalescent COVID-19. Sequenced: peripheral blood. This chain uses TRBV15 with TRBJ1-2; maybe TRBD1 (6 bases). CDR3: CATSVRTVGYGYTF. The CDR3 DNA sequence: TGTGCCACCAGCGTCAGGACAGTGGGCTATGGCTACACCTTC.